The rows below give T cell receptor beta chains drawn from one sample of a study of OX40 agonist ivuxolimab in advanced cancers. The assay was immunoSEQ multiplex PCR, and TCRdb's table has in-frame clones only and misses some. The sample has approximately 87,000 clones, approximately 89% seen once. Sequenced material: CD4+ or CD8+ T cells sorted from blood, taken in a trial of the OX40 agonist ivuxolimab. The origin of the receptors is an adult with an advanced solid tumor such as melanoma, head and neck, liver or kidney cancer. The CDR3 runs from the conserved cysteine through the conserved F or W. A D gene is named only where the DNA matches it firmly. Only some rows state a clone size, as once, few, many or a class for expanded clones.

>TRBJ2-1|once|TRBD2|TRBV5-4
CASSFQPSGSSSEQFF
TGTGCCAGCAGCTTTCAGCCTAGCGGGAGCAGCAGTGAGCAGTTCTTC
>TRBJ2-7|NA|NA|TRBV7-2
CASSLFYEQYF
TGTGCCAGCAGCTTGTTCTACGAGCAGTACTTC
>TRBJ1-5|NA|TRBD1|TRBV7-2
CASSPWTGSNQPQHF
TGTGCCAGCAGCCCGTGGACAGGGAGCAATCAGCCCCAGCATTTT
>TRBJ2-5|few|NA|TRBV5-1
CASSLNPGRRGHRRAGEETQYF
TGCGCCAGCAGCTTAAACCCAGGGAGAAGGGGTCACCGGAGAGCGGGTGAAGAGACCCAGTACTTC
>TRBJ1-3|once|NA|TRBV4-3
CASSLIEGVFSGNTIYF
TGCGCCAGCAGCCTCATAGAGGGGGTATTCTCTGGAAACACCATATATTTT
>TRBJ2-6|NA|TRBD1|TRBV5-1
CASSLLGTAQANVLTF
TGCGCCAGCAGCCTACTCGGGACAGCCCAGGCCAACGTCCTGACTTTC
>TRBJ2-3|NA|NA|TRBV5-1
CASSLAGRSTDTQYF
TGCGCCAGCAGCTTGGCGGGTCGTAGCACAGATACGCAGTATTTT
>TRBJ1-6|NA|NA|TRBV2
CASTREVYNSPLHF
TGTGCCAGCACCCGGGAAGTCTATAATTCACCCCTCCACTTT
>TRBJ2-2|NA|NA|TRBV6-5
CASSYEGANTGELFF
TGTGCCAGCAGTTATGAGGGCGCGAACACCGGGGAGCTGTTTTTT
>TRBJ1-4|NA|TRBD1|TRBV28
CASSLLFSGQQIF
TGTGCCAGCAGTTTATTGTTTTCGGGACAGCAAATATTT
>TRBJ2-3|NA|NA|TRBV6-1
CASVLAYTQYF
TGTGCCAGCGTTCTAGCCTATACGCAGTATTTT
>TRBJ1-2|NA|TRBD1|TRBV19
CASILRDRGHYGYTF
TGTGCCAGTATTCTCCGGGACAGGGGACACTATGGCTACACCTTC
>TRBJ2-7|NA|TRBD2|TRBV5-1
CASSLGSGSGRDEQYF
TGCGCCAGCAGCTTGGGTAGTGGCAGCGGGAGGGACGAGCAGTACTTC
>TRBJ2-7|NA|NA|TRBV5-4
CASSIPGIYEQYF
TGTGCCAGCAGCATTCCGGGAATCTACGAGCAGTACTTC
>TRBJ1-1|NA|NA|TRBV15
CATSRKGVSTEAFF
TGTGCCACCAGCAGGAAGGGTGTGAGCACTGAAGCTTTCTTT
>TRBJ2-1|NA|TRBD2|TRBV7-6
CASSPSIFRLAGASYNEQFF
TGTGCCAGCAGCCCTAGCATCTTTAGACTAGCGGGAGCCTCCTACAATGAGCAGTTCTTC
>TRBJ2-1|NA|NA|TRBV5-1
CASSLEGGGYNEQFF
TGCGCCAGCAGCTTGGAGGGGGGCGGATACAATGAGCAGTTCTTC
>TRBJ1-2|NA|NA|TRBV11-3
CASSLGSKGNNYGYTF
TGTGCCAGCAGCTTAGGATCCAAAGGAAATAACTATGGCTACACCTTC
>TRBJ2-3|NA|NA|TRBV19
CASSIFRTDTQYF
TGTGCCAGTAGTATTTTTCGCACAGATACGCAGTATTTT
>TRBJ1-4|NA|TRBD1|TRBV5-6
CASSGPDRVKGHEKLFF
TGTGCCAGCAGCGGGCCGGACAGGGTAAAAGGGCATGAAAAACTGTTTTTT